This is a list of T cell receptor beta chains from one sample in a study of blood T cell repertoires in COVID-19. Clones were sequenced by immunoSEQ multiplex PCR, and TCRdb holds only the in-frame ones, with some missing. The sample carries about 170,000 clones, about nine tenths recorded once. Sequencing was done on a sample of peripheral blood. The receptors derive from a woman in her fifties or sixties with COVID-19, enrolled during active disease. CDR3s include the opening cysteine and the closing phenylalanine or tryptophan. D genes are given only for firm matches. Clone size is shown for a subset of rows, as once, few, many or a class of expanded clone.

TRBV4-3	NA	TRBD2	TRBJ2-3	CASSHMATSGRGDTQYF	TGCGCCAGCAGCCATATGGCAACTAGCGGGAGAGGTGATACGCAGTATTTT
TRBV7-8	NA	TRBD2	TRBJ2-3	CASSLNPSGSSTDTQYF	TGTGCCAGCAGCTTAAATCCTAGCGGATCTAGCACAGATACGCAGTATTTT
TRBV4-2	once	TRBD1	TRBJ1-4	CASSQIGQGNNEKLFF	TGTGCCAGCAGCCAAATAGGACAGGGTAATAATGAAAAACTGTTTTTT
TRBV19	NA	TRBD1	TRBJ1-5	CASSSRTGRGNQPQHF	TGTGCCAGTAGTTCCAGGACAGGGAGAGGAAATCAGCCCCAGCATTTT
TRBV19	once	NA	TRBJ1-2	CASSMGGANGYTF	TGTGCCAGTAGTATGGGTGGGGCGAATGGCTACACCTTC
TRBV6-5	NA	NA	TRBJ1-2	CASRRRFHYGYTF	TGTGCCAGCAGGCGCAGGTTCCACTATGGCTACACCTTC
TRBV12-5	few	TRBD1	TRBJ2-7	CASGLLQGARGYEQYF	TGTGCTAGTGGTTTACTACAGGGGGCGAGGGGATACGAGCAGTACTTC
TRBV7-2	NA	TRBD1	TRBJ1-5	CASSSRQGRQPQHF	TGTGCCAGCAGCTCCAGACAGGGACGACAGCCCCAGCATTTT
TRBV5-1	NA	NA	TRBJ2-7	CASSLFSLGQGLDEQYF	TGCGCCAGCAGCTTGTTTTCGTTGGGTCAGGGTCTCGACGAGCAGTACTTC
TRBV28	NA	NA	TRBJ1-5	CASSWAGDGQPQHF	TGTGCCAGCAGCTGGGCAGGGGACGGGCAGCCCCAGCATTTT
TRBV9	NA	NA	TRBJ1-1	CASSVARVGGGRTEAFF	TGTGCCAGCAGCGTAGCACGCGTCGGCGGAGGTAGGACTGAAGCTTTCTTT
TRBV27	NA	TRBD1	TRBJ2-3	CASRTGTGGTDTQYF	TGTGCCAGCAGAACCGGGACAGGGGGCACAGATACGCAGTATTTT
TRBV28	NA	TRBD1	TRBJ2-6	CASREGGEGANVLTF	TGTGCCAGCAGGGAAGGGGGCGAAGGGGCCAACGTCCTGACTTTC
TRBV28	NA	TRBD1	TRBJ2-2	CAVQRPGQLNTGELFF	TGTGCCGTACAACGTCCGGGACAGTTGAACACCGGGGAGCTGTTTTTT
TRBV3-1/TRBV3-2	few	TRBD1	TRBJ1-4	CASSQVGPGGNEKLFF	TGTGCCAGCAGCCAAGTCGGTCCAGGGGGCAATGAAAAACTGTTTTTT
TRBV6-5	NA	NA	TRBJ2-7	CASSRYGQPSYEQYF	TGTGCCAGCAGCCGTTACGGACAGCCGTCCTACGAGCAGTACTTC
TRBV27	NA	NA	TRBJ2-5	CASSWSGANQETQYF	TGTGCCAGCAGTTGGTCGGGAGCGAACCAAGAGACCCAGTACTTC
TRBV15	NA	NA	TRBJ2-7	CATSRGREIRIEQYF	TGTGCCACCAGCAGGGGAAGGGAGATCCGAATTGAGCAGTACTTC
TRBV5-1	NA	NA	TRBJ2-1	CASSLSLSVNNEQFF	TGCGCCAGCAGCTTGAGTCTTAGCGTGAACAATGAGCAGTTCTTC
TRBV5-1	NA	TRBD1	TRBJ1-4	CASSPQGAGEKLFF	TGCGCCAGCAGCCCACAGGGGGCTGGTGAAAAACTGTTTTTT
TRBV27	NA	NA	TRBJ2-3	CASSLMPNRGTDTQYF	TGTGCCAGCAGTCTTATGCCGAACCGGGGGACAGATACGCAGTATTTT
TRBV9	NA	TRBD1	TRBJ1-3	CASSLGTGGLSGNTIYF	TGTGCCAGCAGCCTTGGGACAGGGGGCCTCTCTGGAAACACCATATATTTT
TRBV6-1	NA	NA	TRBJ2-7	CASSDGTMYEQYF	TGTGCCAGCAGTGACGGGACAATGTACGAGCAGTACTTC
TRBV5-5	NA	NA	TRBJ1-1	CASSLTFNTEAFF	TGTGCCAGCAGCTTAACATTCAACACTGAAGCTTTCTTT
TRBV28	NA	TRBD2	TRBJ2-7	CASSPGGGYEQYF	TGTGCCAGCAGTCCCGGGGGGGGCTACGAGCAGTACTTC
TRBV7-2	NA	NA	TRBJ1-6	CASSPRRGSYNSPLHF	TGTGCCAGCAGCCCCCGCAGGGGCTCCTATAATTCACCCCTCCACTTT
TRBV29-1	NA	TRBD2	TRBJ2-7	CSVASGDSYEQYF	TGCAGCGTAGCTAGCGGAGACTCCTACGAGCAGTACTTC
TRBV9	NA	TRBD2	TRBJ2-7	CASSASGKSSYEQYF	TGTGCCAGCAGCGCTAGCGGGAAATCTTCCTACGAGCAGTACTTC
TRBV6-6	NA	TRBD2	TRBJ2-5	CASSWGGRAETQYF	TGTGCCAGCAGTTGGGGAGGGAGGGCAGAGACCCAGTACTTC
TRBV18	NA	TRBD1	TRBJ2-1	CASSPGDRQFF	TGTGCCAGCTCACCAGGGGACAGGCAGTTCTTC
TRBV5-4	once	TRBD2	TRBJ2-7	CASSGGLADGYEQYF	TGTGCCAGCAGCGGCGGGCTAGCGGATGGGTACGAGCAGTACTTC
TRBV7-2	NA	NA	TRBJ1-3	CASSPSDSSGNTIYF	TGTGCCAGCAGCCCGAGCGACAGCTCTGGAAACACCATATATTTT
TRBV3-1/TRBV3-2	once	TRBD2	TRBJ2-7	CASSQTSGRFYEQYF	TGTGCCAGCAGCCAGACTAGCGGGAGATTCTACGAGCAGTACTTC
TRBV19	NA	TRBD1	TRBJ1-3	CASRLQGSRTIYF	TGTGCCAGTAGGCTACAGGGGTCTCGGACCATATATTTT
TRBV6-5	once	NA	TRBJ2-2	CASSYRWQGYTGELFF	TGTGCCAGCAGTTACCGGTGGCAGGGATACACCGGGGAGCTGTTTTTT
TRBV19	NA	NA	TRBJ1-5	CASSILGRSSNQPQHF	TGTGCCAGTAGTATACTGGGGCGCAGTAGCAATCAGCCCCAGCATTTT
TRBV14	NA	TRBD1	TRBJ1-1	CASSLTGGGTEAFF	TGTGCCAGCAGCCTTACAGGGGGCGGCACTGAAGCTTTCTTT
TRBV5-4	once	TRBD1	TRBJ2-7	CASSLGGTGGTEQYF	TGTGCCAGCAGCTTGGGAGGGACAGGCGGAACCGAGCAGTACTTC
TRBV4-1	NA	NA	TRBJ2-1	CASSQVTREQFF	TGCGCCAGCAGCCAAGTTACGAGGGAGCAGTTCTTC
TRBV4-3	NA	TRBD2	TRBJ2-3	CASSQGRTSFDTQYF	TGCGCCAGCAGCCAAGGGAGGACTAGCTTTGATACGCAGTATTTT
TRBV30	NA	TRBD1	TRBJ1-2	CAWSPTGTVYGYTF	TGTGCCTGGAGTCCAACCGGGACAGTCTATGGCTACACCTTC
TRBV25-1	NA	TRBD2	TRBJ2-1	CASRWTSDNEQFF	TGTGCCAGCAGATGGACTAGCGACAATGAGCAGTTCTTC
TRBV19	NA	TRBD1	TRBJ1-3	CASSPLGTGNSGNTIYF	TGTGCCAGTAGTCCCCTGGGGACAGGGAACTCTGGAAACACCATATATTTT
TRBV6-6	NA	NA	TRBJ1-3	CASSPLHETASGNTIYF	TGTGCCAGCAGTCCCCTTCATGAGACAGCCTCTGGAAACACCATATATTTT
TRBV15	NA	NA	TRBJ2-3	CATAATDTQYF	TGTGCCACTGCAGCGACAGATACGCAGTATTTT
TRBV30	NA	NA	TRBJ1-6	CAWMATAGRSPLHF	TGTGCCTGGATGGCGACAGCCGGTCGGTCACCCCTCCACTTT
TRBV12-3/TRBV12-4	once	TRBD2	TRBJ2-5	CASSSTSGETQYF	TGTGCCAGCAGTTCGACTAGCGGAGAGACCCAGTACTTC
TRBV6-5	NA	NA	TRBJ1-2	CASSLISGVYGYTF	TGTGCCAGCAGCCTTATCTCAGGGGTGTATGGCTACACCTTC
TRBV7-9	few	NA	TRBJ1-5	CASTTGRGGSNQPQHF	TGTGCCAGCACCACTGGGAGAGGTGGGAGCAATCAGCCCCAGCATTTT
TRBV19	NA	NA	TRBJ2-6	CASSIGGAGANVLTF	TGTGCCAGTAGTATAGGGGGAGCTGGGGCCAACGTCCTGACTTTC
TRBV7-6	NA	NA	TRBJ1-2	CASSLNQDSHYGYTF	TGTGCCAGCAGCTTAAACCAGGACAGCCACTATGGCTACACCTTC
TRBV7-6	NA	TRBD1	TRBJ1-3	CASSRTGDGGNTIYF	TGTGCCAGCAGTAGGACAGGGGATGGGGGAAACACCATATATTTT
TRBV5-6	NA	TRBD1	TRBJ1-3	CASSLNGDSPGF	TGTGCCAGCAGCCTAAACGGGGACAGCCCCGGTTTT
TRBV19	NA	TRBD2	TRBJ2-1	CASDSGSVIDEQFF	TGTGCCAGTGATAGCGGGAGTGTTATTGATGAGCAGTTCTTC
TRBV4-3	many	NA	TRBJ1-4	CASSQAGAVNEKLFF	TGCGCCAGCAGCCAAGCAGGGGCGGTCAATGAAAAACTGTTTTTT
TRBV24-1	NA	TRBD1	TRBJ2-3	CATSVGTVGDTQYF	TGTGCCACCAGTGTGGGGACAGTGGGAGATACGCAGTATTTT
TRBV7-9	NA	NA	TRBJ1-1	CASSLIFSEAFF	TGTGCCAGCAGCTTAATCTTTAGTGAAGCTTTCTTT
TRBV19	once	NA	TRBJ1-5	CASSIDLESNQPQHF	TGTGCCAGTAGTATAGACTTGGAGAGCAATCAGCCCCAGCATTTT